This TCR beta chain was retrieved from a study of cytomegalovirus exposure and HLA in healthy donors. As for the study in general: Earlier sequencing of about 179 million T cells yielded roughly 100 million unique TCR beta sequences. General study results and limits: Presence/absence analyses assumed roughly uniform sequencing depth across donors. In vitro data verified a few CMV-associated chains as specific for CMV antigens. Within an earlier analysis, most TCR beta V segments proved productive either about 87% or about 30% of the time.

This clone turned up a few times. The antigen is not known. PCR used 60 Vbeta primers and 13 Jbeta primers. Assay used: immunoSEQ multiplex PCR; TCRdb lists only in-frame clones, some missing. The sample consists of about 130,000 clones, approximately 80% of them appearing once. The CDR3 is made up of 13 amino acids. V lost 11 bases to trimming and J lost 7 bases, with 20 bases between them. The germline CDR1 and CDR2 sequences are LNHDA and SQIVND (reference sequence). The sequencing sample was made of PBMCs. This receptor was taken from a man younger than 45 in good health and CMV-seronegative. The rearrangement joins TRBV19 to TRBJ1-2; D is possibly TRBD1 (6 bases). CDR3 sequence reads: CASGGGPWSGYTF. CDR3 sequence (DNA): TGTGCCTCTGGGGGGGGCCCGTGGAGTGGCTACACCTTC.